Following are 17 T cell receptor beta chains from one sample sequenced in a study of PD-1 blockade in classical Hodgkin lymphoma. Data came from immunoSEQ multiplex PCR; TCRdb stores just in-frame clones and leaves some out. The repertoire holds 15,000 to 20,000 clones, with over 80% as singletons. Sample time point: cycle 4 day 1 (C4D1), after 6 weeks of nivolumab. Each patient relapsed following autologous stem cell transplantation, and prior brentuximab vedotin exposure differed. Negative magnetic selection isolated CD4+ T cells from thawed PBMCs. Material: CD4+ T cells from blood, obtained before the fourth cycle of nivolumab. The receptors were sampled from a human donor with classical Hodgkin lymphoma.

The genes are TRBV7-6 and TRBJ2-2; D is uncertain. The V end lost 5 bases, the J end lost 6 bases, and 16 bases lay between the germline ends. Looked up from germline, CDR1 is SGHVS and CDR2 is FNYEAQ. The CDR3 sequence is 15 residues long. CDR3 region: CASSEEVLPAGELFF. CDR3 nucleotides: TGTGCCAGCAGCGAAGAGGTCCTCCCCGCCGGGGAGCTGTTTTTT.

V gene TRBV27 combines with J gene TRBJ1-2; D not certain. CDR1 is MNHEY, CDR2 SMNVEV, per germline (reference sequence). The CDR3 is 13 amino acids. The germline V and J ends were trimmed by 2 bases and 7 bases, with 11 bases remaining between them. The CDR3 nucleotides read TGTGCCAGCAGTTTAGGTCCTTTCAGTGGCTACACCTTC. Amino acids: CASSLGPFSGYTF.

The gene calls are TRBV6-1 and TRBJ1-6; D may be TRBD1 (5 bases). The ends were cut back, 8 bases at V and 7 bases at J, with 18 bases in the middle. Germline V gene data show CDR1 as MNHNS and CDR2 as SASEGT. The length of the CDR3 is 15 residues. CDR3 region: CASHYLTAPNSPLHF. The CDR3, as DNA: TGTGCCAGCCACTATCTGACAGCACCCAATTCACCCCTCCACTTT.

The chain has TRBV30 and TRBJ2-2; D perhaps matches TRBD1 (5 bases). V lost 5 bases to trimming and J lost 6 bases, with 13 bases between them. CDR1 is GTSNPN, CDR2 SVGIG, per germline (reference sequence). This CDR3 has 13 residues. The CDR3 here is CAWANQGSGELFF. CDR3 nucleotide sequence: TGTGCCTGGGCCAATCAGGGTTCCGGGGAGCTGTTTTTT.

The chain carries TRBV10-2 and TRBJ2-1, with 8 positions matching TRBD2. Germline assignment: CDR1 WSHSY and CDR2 SAAADI. This CDR3 contains 14 residues. With 6 bases clipped from V and 3 bases from J, the junction kept 4 bases outside the gene matches. CDR3 sequence: CASRGSGNYNEQFF. The CDR3 nucleotides are TGCGCCAGCAGGGGTAGCGGGAACTACAATGAGCAGTTCTTC.

V and J are TRBV5-6 and TRBJ1-2; D gene unclear. There are 13 residues in the CDR3. The V end was cut by 0 bases, the J end by 4 bases, with 7 bases between. In germline, CDR1 is SGHDT, CDR2 YYEEEE. The CDR3 is CASSLGVVYGYTF. In DNA form, the CDR3 reads TGTGCCAGCAGCTTGGGGGTCGTCTATGGCTACACCTTC. Filled out from reference TRBV5-6 and TRBJ1-2, the complete variable domain reads DAGVTQSPTHLIKTRGQQVTLRCSPKSGHDTVSWYQQALGQGPQFIFQYYEEEERQRGNFPDRFSGHQFPNYSSELNVNALLLGDSALYLCASSLGVVYGYTFGSGTRLTVV.

The chain couples TRBV5-1 to TRBJ2-2, with 11 bases lining up with TRBD2. The germline gives CDR1 SGHRS, CDR2 YFSETQ. Losses at the gene ends were 4 bases for V and 3 bases for J; bases not matched to a gene: 5. CDR3 length equals 16 residues. This CDR3 is CASSTILAGDTGELFF. In nucleotides, the CDR3 is TGCGCCAGCAGCACCATACTAGCGGGGGACACCGGGGAGCTGTTTTTT.

This chain connects TRBV18 to TRBJ2-7, with a weak D call TRBD1 (6 bases). The CDR3 has 13 amino acids. V lost 4 bases and J lost 6, with 13 bases in between. The germline V gene encodes CDR1 KGHSH and CDR2 LQKENI. The CDR3 DNA follows: TGTGCCAGCTCACGTACCGGGACAAGCGAGCAGTACTTC. It specifies CASSRTGTSEQYF.

The chain uses TRBV7-9 and TRBJ2-2, with no clear D. Germline CDR1 and CDR2: SEHNR and FQNEAQ (reference sequence). The CDR3 has 14 amino acids. V gave up 8 bases and J gave up 4 bases, with 14 bases separating them. Written as DNA, the CDR3 is TGTGCCAGCGTCGGACGTCCGATCACCGGGGAGCTGTTTTTT. Its translation is CASVGRPITGELFF.

The count of this clone is one. The gene calls are TRBV10-3 and TRBJ1-2; D is possibly TRBD1 (5 bases). The V end was cut by 5 bases, the J end by 1 base, with 14 bases between. This CDR3 has 15 residues. Germline assignment: CDR1 ENHRY and CDR2 SYGVKD. The CDR3 reads CAISKALQGNYGYTF. CDR3 coding DNA: TGTGCCATCAGTAAAGCGTTGCAGGGTAACTATGGCTACACCTTC.

This clone was observed a single time. This sequence joins TRBV9 and TRBJ1-1; D might be TRBD1 (5 bases). Looked up from germline, CDR1 is SGDLS and CDR2 is YYNGEE. This CDR3 is 17 amino acids long. The V end was cut by 0 bases, the J end by 1 base, with 16 bases between. CDR3 sequence (DNA): TGTGCCAGCAGCGTAGTCGGGAGGGGAACCCCGAACACTGAAGCTTTCTTT. Translating gives CASSVVGRGTPNTEAFF.

V usage is TRBV28 and J usage is TRBJ1-5; D uncertain. The germline gives CDR1 MDHEN, CDR2 SYDVKM. The CDR3 consists of 12 residues. V was trimmed by 7 bases and J by 6 bases, leaving 10 bases between them. CDR3 nucleotides: TGTGCCAGCAACGGTGGTAGTCAGCCCCAGCATTTT. Protein: CASNGGSQPQHF.

The chain couples TRBV5-5 to TRBJ2-2; the D gene is possibly TRBD2 (6 bases). The CDR3 totals 13 residues. The V end was cut by 4 bases, the J end by 8 bases, with 12 bases between. Germline values: CDR1 SGHKS, CDR2 YYEKEE (reference sequence). This chain's CDR3 is CASSPRGIGELFF. The CDR3 region has the DNA TGTGCCAGCAGCCCCCGGGGGATTGGGGAGCTGTTTTTT.

Only a few counts were recorded for this clone. The chain carries TRBV30 and TRBJ1-5, with 8 bases matching TRBD1. Germline trimming cut 4 bases from V and 6 bases from J; bases unmatched to any gene: 8. From germline, CDR1 is GTSNPN and CDR2 SVGIG (reference sequence). CDR3 size: 14 residues. CDR3 sequence reads: CAWNPQGARQPQHF. CDR3 DNA sequence: TGTGCCTGGAATCCCCAGGGGGCACGTCAGCCCCAGCATTTT.

This chain joins TRBV19 and TRBJ2-3; D gene unclear. The CDR3 runs to 11 residues. The V end lost 6 bases, the J end lost 3 bases, and 4 bases lay between the germline ends. The germline V gene has CDR1 LNHDA and CDR2 SQIVND (reference sequence). The CDR3 DNA is TGTGCCAGTAGGACGACAGATACGCAGTATTTT. Translating it yields CASRTTDTQYF.

The chain employs TRBV12-5 and TRBJ1-1; possible D gene TRBD1, 5 bases. Germline V gene sequence: CDR1 LGHNT, CDR2 FRNRAP. The CDR3 runs 13 residues. V lost 2 bases and J 8 bases, leaving 12 bases between the germline ends. CDR3 nucleotides: TGTGCTAGTGGTTTGTCCGGGACGCACGAAGCTTTCTTT. Amino acids: CASGLSGTHEAFF. The complete variable domain, with remaining parts taken from reference TRBV12-5 and TRBJ1-1, reads DARVTQTPRHKVTEMGQEVTMRCQPILGHNTVFWYRQTMMQGLELLAYFRNRAPLDDSGMPKDRFSAEMPDATLATLKIQPSEPRDSAVYFCASGLSGTHEAFFGQGTRLTVV.

The chain is built from TRBV7-2 and TRBJ2-3, with a tentative D call TRBD2 (6 bases). Trimming left V 5 bases short and J 1 base short, with 16 bases between. Germline lookup yields CDR1 SGHTA and CDR2 FQGNSA. The CDR3 runs 16 residues. The CDR3 DNA is TGTGCCAGCAGCGTGTATAGCGGAGTTGGCACAGATACGCAGTATTTT. Translation: CASSVYSGVGTDTQYF.